The present TCR beta chain was sequenced within a study of blood T cell repertoires in COVID-19 (dated by TCRdb to 2019 to 2021). Study-wide context: Samples covering the acute and convalescent phases of COVID-19 were provided by collaborators in the United States, Italy and Spain. Where available, HLA class I and class II types were taken from metadata supplied by the sample provider and were not determined by assay-based typing. Subjects who had been exposed to COVID-19, were actively infected with it, or had recovered from it provided the deeply sampled blood TCRbeta repertoires that made up the dataset. The repertoires were released in a freely available public database intended as a resource for research on the immune response to SARS-CoV-2. Samples were obtained from the ongoing ImmuneRACE study (first 160 participants) and from approximately 1,200 subjects provided by 6 global collaborators. The prospective study material was composed of cDNA or gDNA derived from T cells, B-cell-depleted T cells, or PBMCs. The sample metadata nearly always contained a de-identified subject ID, COVID-19 status, age in years and sex.

CDR1 and CDR2 (ENHRY, SYGVKD) derive from the germline V gene. The CDR3 runs 17 residues from the cysteine to the phenylalanine. Only the CDR3 region is kept as DNA, spanning 51 bases read in frame from base 1. Relative to germline, V is missing 6 bases and J is missing 8 bases, with 20 bases of the junction outside any gene match. For this clone: It has no known antigen specificity. No much larger clonotype is one base removed from it; base qualities were not supplied.

What the study reported, not specific to this receptor: Clinical and demographic metadata were provided uncurated, with the amount varying by source and participant.

TCRbeta CDR3 regions were amplified from genomic DNA by means of the immunoSEQ Assay, a bias-controlled multiplex PCR. The authors processed their data as follows. Nucleated cell counts per sample were estimated from amplification of reference gene primers within the assay. Sequence reads were collapsed and filtered to measure the absolute abundance of every unique TCRbeta CDR3 rearrangement. For each sample, productive Simpson clonality was calculated as the square root of Simpson's diversity index over productive rearrangements. TCRdb obtained this table from immuneACCESS and retained in-frame rearrangements with V and J assigned. These tables miss some clones; where compared with another copy, unresolved V genes account for less than half of the shortfall, and the remainder is unexplained. V, J and clone size are taken as reported in that table, and D and trimming were inferred from the DNA itself. The sample contains some 200,000 clones, less than 85% of them found a single time. The ten biggest clones cover 7% to 8.5% of the sample.

The collaborating institutions used their own protocols to collect whole blood in K2EDTA tubes. For TCRbeta analysis, collaborators shipped samples as frozen whole blood, isolated PBMCs, or DNA extracted from either of those sample types. What was sequenced was peripheral blood. This sequence was found in a woman in her 70s with acute or convalescent COVID-19. The rearrangement joined TRBV10-3 to TRBJ1-2, with 8 central nucleotides matching TRBD1. For the CDR3, the sequence is CAIRDDLEDREAWGYTF. The DNA reads TGTGCCATCAGAGACGACCTTGAGGACAGGGAAGCATGGGGCTACACCTTC.